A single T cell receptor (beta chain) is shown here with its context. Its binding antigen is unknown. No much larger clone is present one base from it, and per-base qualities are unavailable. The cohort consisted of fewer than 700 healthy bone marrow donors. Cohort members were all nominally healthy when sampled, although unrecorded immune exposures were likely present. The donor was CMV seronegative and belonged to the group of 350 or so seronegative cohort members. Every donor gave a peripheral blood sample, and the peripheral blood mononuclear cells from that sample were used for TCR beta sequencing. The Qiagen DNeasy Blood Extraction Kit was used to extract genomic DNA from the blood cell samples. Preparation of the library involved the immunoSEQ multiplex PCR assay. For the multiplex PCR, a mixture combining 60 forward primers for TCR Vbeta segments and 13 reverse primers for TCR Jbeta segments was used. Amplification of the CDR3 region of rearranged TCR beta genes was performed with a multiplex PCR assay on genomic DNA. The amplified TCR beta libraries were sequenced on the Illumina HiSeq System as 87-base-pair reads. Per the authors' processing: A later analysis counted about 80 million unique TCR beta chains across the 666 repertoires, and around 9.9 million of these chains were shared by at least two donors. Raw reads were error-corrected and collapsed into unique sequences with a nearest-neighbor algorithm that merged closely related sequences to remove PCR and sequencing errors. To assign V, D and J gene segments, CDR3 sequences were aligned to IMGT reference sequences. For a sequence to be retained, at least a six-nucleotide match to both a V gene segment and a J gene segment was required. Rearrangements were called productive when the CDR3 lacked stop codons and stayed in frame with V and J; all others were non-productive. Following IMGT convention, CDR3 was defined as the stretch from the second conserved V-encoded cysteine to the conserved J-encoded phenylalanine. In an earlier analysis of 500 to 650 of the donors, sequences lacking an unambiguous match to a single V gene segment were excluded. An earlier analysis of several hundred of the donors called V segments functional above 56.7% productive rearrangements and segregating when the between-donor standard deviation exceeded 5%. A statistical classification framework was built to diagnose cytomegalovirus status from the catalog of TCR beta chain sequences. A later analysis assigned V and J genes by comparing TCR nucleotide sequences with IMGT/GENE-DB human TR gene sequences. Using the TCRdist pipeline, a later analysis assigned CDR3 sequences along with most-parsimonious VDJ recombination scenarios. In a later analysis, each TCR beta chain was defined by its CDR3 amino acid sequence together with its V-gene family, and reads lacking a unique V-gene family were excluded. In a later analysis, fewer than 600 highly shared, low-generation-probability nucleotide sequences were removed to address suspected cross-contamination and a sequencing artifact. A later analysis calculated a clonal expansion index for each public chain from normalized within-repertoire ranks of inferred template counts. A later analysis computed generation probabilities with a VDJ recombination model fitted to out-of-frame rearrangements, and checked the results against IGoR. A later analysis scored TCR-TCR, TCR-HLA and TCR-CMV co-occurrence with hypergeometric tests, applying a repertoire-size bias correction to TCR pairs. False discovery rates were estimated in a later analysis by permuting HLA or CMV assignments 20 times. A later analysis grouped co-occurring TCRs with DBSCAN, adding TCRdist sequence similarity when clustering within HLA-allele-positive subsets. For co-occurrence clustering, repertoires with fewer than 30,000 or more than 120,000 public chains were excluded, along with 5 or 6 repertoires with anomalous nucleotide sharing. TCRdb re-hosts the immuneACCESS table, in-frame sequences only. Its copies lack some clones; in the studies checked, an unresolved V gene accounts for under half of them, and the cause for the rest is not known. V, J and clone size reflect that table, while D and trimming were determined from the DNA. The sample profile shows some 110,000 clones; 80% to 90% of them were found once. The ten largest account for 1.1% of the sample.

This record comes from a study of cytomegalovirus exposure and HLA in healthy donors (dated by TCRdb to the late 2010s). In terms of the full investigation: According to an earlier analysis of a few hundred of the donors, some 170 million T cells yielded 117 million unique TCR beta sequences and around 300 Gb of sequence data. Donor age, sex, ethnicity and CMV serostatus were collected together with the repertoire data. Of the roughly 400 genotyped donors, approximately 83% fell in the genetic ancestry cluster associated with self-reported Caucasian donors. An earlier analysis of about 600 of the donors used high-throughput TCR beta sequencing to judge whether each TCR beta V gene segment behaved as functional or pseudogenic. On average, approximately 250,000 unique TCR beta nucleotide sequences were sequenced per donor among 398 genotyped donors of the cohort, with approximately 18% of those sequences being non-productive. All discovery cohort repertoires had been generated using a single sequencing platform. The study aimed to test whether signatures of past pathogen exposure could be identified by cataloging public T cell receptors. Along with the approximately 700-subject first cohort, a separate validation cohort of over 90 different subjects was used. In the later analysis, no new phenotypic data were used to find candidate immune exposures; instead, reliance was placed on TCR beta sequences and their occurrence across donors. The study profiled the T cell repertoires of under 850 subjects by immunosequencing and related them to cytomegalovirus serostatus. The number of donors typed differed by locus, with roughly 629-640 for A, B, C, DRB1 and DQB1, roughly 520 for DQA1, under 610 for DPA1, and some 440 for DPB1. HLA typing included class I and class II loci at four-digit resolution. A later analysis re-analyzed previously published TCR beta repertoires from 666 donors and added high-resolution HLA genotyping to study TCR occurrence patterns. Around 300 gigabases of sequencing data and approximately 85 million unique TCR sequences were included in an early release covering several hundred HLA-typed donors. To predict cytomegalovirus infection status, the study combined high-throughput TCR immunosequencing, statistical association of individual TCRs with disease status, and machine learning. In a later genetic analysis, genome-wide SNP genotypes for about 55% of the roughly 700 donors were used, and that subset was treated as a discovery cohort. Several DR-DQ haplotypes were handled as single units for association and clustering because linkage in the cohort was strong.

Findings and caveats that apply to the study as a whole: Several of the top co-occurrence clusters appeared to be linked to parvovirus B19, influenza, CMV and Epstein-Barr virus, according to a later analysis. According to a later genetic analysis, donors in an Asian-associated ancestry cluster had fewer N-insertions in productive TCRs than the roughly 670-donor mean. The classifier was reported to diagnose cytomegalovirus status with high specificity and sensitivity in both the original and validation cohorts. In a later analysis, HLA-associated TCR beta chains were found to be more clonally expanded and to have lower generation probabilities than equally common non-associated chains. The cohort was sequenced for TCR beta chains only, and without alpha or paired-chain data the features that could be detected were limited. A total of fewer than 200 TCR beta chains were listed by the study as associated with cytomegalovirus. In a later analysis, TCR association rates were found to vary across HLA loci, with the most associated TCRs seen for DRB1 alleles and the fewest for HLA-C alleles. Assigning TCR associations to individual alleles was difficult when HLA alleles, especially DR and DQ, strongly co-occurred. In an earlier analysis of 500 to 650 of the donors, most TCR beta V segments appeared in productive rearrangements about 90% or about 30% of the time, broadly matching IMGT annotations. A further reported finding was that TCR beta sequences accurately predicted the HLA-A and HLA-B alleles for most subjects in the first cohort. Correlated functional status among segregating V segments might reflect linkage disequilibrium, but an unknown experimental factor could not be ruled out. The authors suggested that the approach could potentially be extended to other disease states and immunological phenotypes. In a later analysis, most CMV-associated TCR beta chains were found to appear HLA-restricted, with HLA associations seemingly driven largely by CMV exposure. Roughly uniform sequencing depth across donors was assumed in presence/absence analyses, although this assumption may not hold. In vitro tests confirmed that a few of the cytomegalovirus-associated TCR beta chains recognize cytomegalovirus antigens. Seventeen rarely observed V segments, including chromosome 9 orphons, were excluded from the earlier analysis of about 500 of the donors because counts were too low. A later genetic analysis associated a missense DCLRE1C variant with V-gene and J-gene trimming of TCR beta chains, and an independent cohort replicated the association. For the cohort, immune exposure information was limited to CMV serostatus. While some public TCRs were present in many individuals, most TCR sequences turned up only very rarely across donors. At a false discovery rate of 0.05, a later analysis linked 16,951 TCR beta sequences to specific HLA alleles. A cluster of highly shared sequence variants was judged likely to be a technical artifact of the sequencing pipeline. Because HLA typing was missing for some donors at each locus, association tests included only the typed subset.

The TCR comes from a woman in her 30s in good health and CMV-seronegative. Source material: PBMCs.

CDR3 region: CASKKREGSAYEQYF. The DNA is TGTGCCAGTAAGAAGCGGGAGGGGTCCGCCTACGAGCAGTACTTC. The chain was built from TRBV19 and TRBJ2-7, and TRBD2 matches 10 of the central bases. Reading the germline V gene (reference sequence) gives CDR1 LNHDA and CDR2 SQIVND. The CDR3 contains 15 residues, cysteine and phenylalanine counted. The DNA shown is the 45-base CDR3, in frame from base 1. Clipping removes 7 bases from V and 2 bases from J, with 8 as the unmatched junction base count.